This TCR beta chain was obtained from a study of T cell responses to AZD1222 COVID-19 vaccine. V was pared by 1 base and J by 2 bases, with 6 bases between. CDR3 size: 13 residues. TCRdb's copy holds only in-frame clones and misses some; the assay was immunoSEQ multiplex PCR. The table includes just under 150,000 clones, approximately 89% detected once. The sequenced sample was peripheral blood, obtained 28 days after the second AZD1222 dose. The clonotype comes from an adult who received the AZD1222 COVID-19 vaccine. The chain couples TRBV12-3 or TRBV12-4 to TRBJ2-7; no clear D. CDR3 residues: CASSLGLAYEQYF. The DNA of the CDR3 is TGTGCCAGCAGTTTAGGGCTAGCCTACGAGCAGTACTTC.